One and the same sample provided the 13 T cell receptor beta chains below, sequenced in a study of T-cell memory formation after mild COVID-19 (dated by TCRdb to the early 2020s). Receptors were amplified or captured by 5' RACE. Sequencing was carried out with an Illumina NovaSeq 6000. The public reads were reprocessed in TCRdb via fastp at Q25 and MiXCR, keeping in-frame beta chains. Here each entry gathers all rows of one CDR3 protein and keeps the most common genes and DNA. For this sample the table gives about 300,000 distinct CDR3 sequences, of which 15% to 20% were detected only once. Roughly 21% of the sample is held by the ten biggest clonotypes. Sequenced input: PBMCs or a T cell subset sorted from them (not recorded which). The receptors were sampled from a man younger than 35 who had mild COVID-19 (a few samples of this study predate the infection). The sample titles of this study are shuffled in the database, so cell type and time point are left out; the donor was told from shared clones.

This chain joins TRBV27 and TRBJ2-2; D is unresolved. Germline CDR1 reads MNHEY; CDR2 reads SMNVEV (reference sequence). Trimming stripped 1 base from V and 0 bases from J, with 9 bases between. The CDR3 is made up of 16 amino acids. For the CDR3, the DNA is TGTGCCAGCAGTTTATATTCACTAACGAACACCGGGGAGCTGTTTTTT. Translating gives CASSLYSLTNTGELFF.

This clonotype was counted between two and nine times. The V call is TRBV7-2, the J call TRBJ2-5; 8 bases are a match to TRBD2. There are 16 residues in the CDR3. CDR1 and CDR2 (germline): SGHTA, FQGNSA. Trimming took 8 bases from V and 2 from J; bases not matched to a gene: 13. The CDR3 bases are TGTGCCAGCTCCGCAGGGCGGGGGGCCGGTCAAGAGACCCAGTACTTC. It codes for CASSAGRGAGQETQYF.

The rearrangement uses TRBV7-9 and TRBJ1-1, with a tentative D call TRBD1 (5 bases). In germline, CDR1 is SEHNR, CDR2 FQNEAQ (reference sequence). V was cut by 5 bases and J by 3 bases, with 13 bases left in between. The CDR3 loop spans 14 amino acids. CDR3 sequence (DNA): TGTGCCAGCAGCGTTACGGGGGGGGACACTGAAGCTTTCTTT. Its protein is CASSVTGGDTEAFF.

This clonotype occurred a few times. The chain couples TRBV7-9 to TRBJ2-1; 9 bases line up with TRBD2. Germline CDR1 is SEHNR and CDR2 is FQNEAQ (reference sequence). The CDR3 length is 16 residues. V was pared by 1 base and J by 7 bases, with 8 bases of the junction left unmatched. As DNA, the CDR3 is TGTGCCAGCAGCTTAGTGGCGCTAGCGGGGAGGAATGAGCAGTTCTTC. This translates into CASSLVALAGRNEQFF.

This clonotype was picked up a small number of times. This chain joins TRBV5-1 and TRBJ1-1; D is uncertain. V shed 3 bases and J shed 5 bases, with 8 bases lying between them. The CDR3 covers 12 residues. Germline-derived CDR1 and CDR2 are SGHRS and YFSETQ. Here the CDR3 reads CASSSPRTEAFF. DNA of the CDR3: TGCGCCAGCAGCTCTCCGCGGACTGAAGCTTTCTTT.

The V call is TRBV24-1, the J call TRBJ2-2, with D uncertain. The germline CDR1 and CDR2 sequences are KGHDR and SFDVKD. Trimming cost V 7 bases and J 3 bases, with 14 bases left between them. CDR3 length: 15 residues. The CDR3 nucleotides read TGTGCCACCAGCCCCGGGCAGGCCCACACCGGGGAGCTGTTTTTT. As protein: CATSPGQAHTGELFF.

CDR3 DNA sequence: TGCGCCAGCAGTGAGGGGCGGACTTTCTATGGCTACACCTTC. Amino acid sequence: CASSEGRTFYGYTF. The rearrangement joins TRBV10-2 to TRBJ1-2; no clear D. The CDR3 has 14 amino acids. From germline, CDR1 is WSHSY and CDR2 SAAADI. V lost 2 bases and J 4 bases, leaving 11 bases between the germline ends.

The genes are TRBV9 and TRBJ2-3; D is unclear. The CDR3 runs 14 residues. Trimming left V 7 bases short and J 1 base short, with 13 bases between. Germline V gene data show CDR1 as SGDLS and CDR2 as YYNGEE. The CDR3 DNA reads TGTGCCAGCTCGTCGGGTAAAGGCACAGATACGCAGTATTTT. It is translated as CASSSGKGTDTQYF.

The CDR3 DNA reads as TGTGCCAGCAACCTCCCGACAGGTTCCGGGCCAAAGACCCAGTACTTC. It specifies CASNLPTGSGPKTQYF. This chain uses TRBV28 with TRBJ2-5, with D tentatively TRBD1 (6 bases). CDR1 MDHEN and CDR2 SYDVKM come from the germline V gene. V was clipped by 7 bases and J by 6 bases, with 24 bases between them. CDR3 length: 16 amino acids.

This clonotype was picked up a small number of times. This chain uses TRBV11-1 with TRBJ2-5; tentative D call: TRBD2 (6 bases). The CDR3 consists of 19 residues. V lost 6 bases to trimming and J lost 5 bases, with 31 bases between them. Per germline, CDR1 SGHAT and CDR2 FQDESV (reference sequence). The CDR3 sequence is CASSSGIRGGMRIEETQYF. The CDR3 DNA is TGTGCCAGCAGTTCTGGTATTCGGGGAGGTATGCGCATCGAGGAGACCCAGTACTTC.

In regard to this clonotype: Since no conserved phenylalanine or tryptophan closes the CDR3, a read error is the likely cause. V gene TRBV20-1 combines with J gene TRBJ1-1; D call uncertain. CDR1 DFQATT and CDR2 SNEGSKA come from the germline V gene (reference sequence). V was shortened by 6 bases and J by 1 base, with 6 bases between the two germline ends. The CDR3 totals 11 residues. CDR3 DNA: TGCAGTGCCCGGGCGAACACTGAAGCTTTCCTT. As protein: CSARANTEAFL.

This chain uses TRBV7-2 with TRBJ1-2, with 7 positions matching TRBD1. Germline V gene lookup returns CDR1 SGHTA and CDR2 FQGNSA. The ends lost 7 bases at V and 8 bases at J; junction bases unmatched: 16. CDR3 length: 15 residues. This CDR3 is CASTEGPGQQWGYTF. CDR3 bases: TGTGCCAGCACCGAAGGACCGGGACAGCAGTGGGGCTACACCTTC.

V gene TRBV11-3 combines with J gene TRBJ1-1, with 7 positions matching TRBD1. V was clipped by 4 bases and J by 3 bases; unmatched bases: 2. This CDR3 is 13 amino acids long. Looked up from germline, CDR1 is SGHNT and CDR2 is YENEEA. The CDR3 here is CASSSGQYTEAFF. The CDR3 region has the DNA TGTGCCAGCAGCTCGGGACAGTACACTGAAGCTTTCTTT. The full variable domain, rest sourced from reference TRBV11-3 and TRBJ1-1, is EAGVVQSPRYKIIEKKQPVAFWCNPISGHNTLYWYLQNLGQGPELLIRYENEEAVDDSQLPKDRFSAERLKGVDSTLKIQPAELGDSAVYLCASSSGQYTEAFFGQGTRLTVV.